The clone carrying this T cell receptor beta chain was seen a few times. Vbeta (60) and Jbeta (13) primers were used in the PCR. The repertoire was sequenced with immunoSEQ multiplex PCR; TCRdb's copy has only in-frame clones and lacks some. The sample carries some 180,000 clones, more than 9.5% recorded once. The data belong to a study of cytomegalovirus exposure and HLA in healthy donors. About the research overall: Most donors, 70% to 85% of a few hundred genotyped, fell in the Caucasian-associated ancestry cluster.

Everyone who donated was a healthy bone marrow donor. V lost 0 bases and J lost 9, with 8 bases in between. CDR3 length: 12 residues. The germline gives CDR1 MNHNY, CDR2 SVGAGI (reference sequence). The TCR was taken from a man aged 50 or older in good health and CMV-seropositive. Sequences were obtained from PBMCs. The chain joins TRBV6-6 to TRBJ2-5, with a tentative D call TRBD1 (5 bases). The CDR3, as DNA: TGTGCCAGCAGTTACTCGACAGCCGCCCAGTACTTC. This encodes CASSYSTAAQYF.